The rows below give T cell receptor beta chains drawn from one sample of a study of blood T cell repertoires in COVID-19. Clones were sequenced by immunoSEQ multiplex PCR, and TCRdb holds only the in-frame ones, with some missing. Of fewer than 200,000 clones listed, about three quarters are singletons. Sequencing used peripheral blood. The source of these receptors is a woman between 50 and 59 years old with active or convalescent COVID-19. The CDR3 runs from the conserved cysteine through the conserved F or W. The order of the fields is D gene, clone size, V gene, J gene, CDR3 DNA, CDR3 protein. D genes are given only for firm matches. Clone sizes are given selectively: once, few, many, or a class where the clone is expanded.

d_gene: .; abundance: .; v_gene: TRBV2; j_gene: TRBJ2-1; CDR3nt: TGTGCCAGCAGTGAAGAAGGACAGAGCTCCTACAATGAGCAGTTCTTC; CDR3aa: CASSEEGQSSYNEQFF
d_gene: TRBD1; abundance: .; v_gene: TRBV7-2; j_gene: TRBJ2-7; CDR3nt: TGTGCCAGCAGCGTACTACCACAGGGGTTCTACGAGCAGTACTTC; CDR3aa: CASSVLPQGFYEQYF
d_gene: .; abundance: .; v_gene: TRBV10-3; j_gene: TRBJ1-4; CDR3nt: TGTGCCATCAGTGATTTTCAGGGGAAGGGTCCAACTAATGAAAAACTGTTTTTT; CDR3aa: CAISDFQGKGPTNEKLFF
d_gene: .; abundance: .; v_gene: TRBV4-3; j_gene: TRBJ1-5; CDR3nt: TGCGCCAGCAGCCAAGGGACAAGGAATCAGCCCCAGCATTTT; CDR3aa: CASSQGTRNQPQHF
d_gene: TRBD1; abundance: .; v_gene: TRBV3-1/TRBV3-2; j_gene: TRBJ1-1; CDR3nt: TGTGCCAGCAGCCCACAGGGGGCGGGGGGCACTGAAGCTTTCTTT; CDR3aa: CASSPQGAGGTEAFF
d_gene: TRBD2; abundance: .; v_gene: TRBV14; j_gene: TRBJ2-1; CDR3nt: TGTGCCAGCAGCCCCCTTTCCCTAGCGGGAGGGATCCATGAGCAGTTCTTC; CDR3aa: CASSPLSLAGGIHEQFF
d_gene: .; abundance: .; v_gene: TRBV12-3/TRBV12-4; j_gene: TRBJ1-2; CDR3nt: TGTGCCAGCAGATCCTCGGGGGACTATGGCTACACCTTC; CDR3aa: CASRSSGDYGYTF
d_gene: .; abundance: few; v_gene: TRBV6-6; j_gene: TRBJ1-2; CDR3nt: TGTGCCAGCCAACTCGGAGGGGTGGGCTATGGCTACACCTTC; CDR3aa: CASQLGGVGYGYTF
d_gene: .; abundance: .; v_gene: TRBV14; j_gene: TRBJ2-7; CDR3nt: TGTGCCAGCAGCCAAGATAGTTGGGCCGGCCCACTCGAGCAGTACTTC; CDR3aa: CASSQDSWAGPLEQYF
d_gene: .; abundance: few; v_gene: TRBV28; j_gene: TRBJ1-1; CDR3nt: TGTGCCAGCAGTCCTCCCCAGGGGCTGAACACTGAAGCTTTCTTT; CDR3aa: CASSPPQGLNTEAFF
d_gene: .; abundance: .; v_gene: TRBV28; j_gene: TRBJ1-5; CDR3nt: TGTGCCAGTAAAGCCGGCGGGAGGCAGCCCCAGCATTTT; CDR3aa: CASKAGGRQPQHF
d_gene: TRBD1; abundance: .; v_gene: TRBV7-3; j_gene: TRBJ2-5; CDR3nt: TGTGCCAGCAGCTGGGGGACAGGGGGCTTCGAGACCCAGTACTTC; CDR3aa: CASSWGTGGFETQYF
d_gene: TRBD1; abundance: .; v_gene: TRBV14; j_gene: TRBJ2-2; CDR3nt: TGTGCCAGCAGCCAACTCATCTCACAGGGGCCAGCGAACACCGGGGAGCTGTTTTTT; CDR3aa: CASSQLISQGPANTGELFF
d_gene: .; abundance: .; v_gene: TRBV7-2; j_gene: TRBJ1-1; CDR3nt: TGTGCCAGCAGCTTAGTTCGGGTTAACACTGAAGCTTTCTTT; CDR3aa: CASSLVRVNTEAFF
d_gene: .; abundance: .; v_gene: TRBV28; j_gene: TRBJ1-4; CDR3nt: TGTGCCAGCAGTTGGCACCCGGGGAAAAAAGAAAAACTGTTTTTT; CDR3aa: CASSWHPGKKEKLFF
d_gene: .; abundance: .; v_gene: TRBV11-2; j_gene: TRBJ1-1; CDR3nt: TGTGCCAGCTCCCGTTCCGGGGGTTGGACTGAAGCTTTCTTT; CDR3aa: CASSRSGGWTEAFF
d_gene: .; abundance: .; v_gene: TRBV20-1; j_gene: TRBJ1-2; CDR3nt: TGCAGTGCTAGGTCCTTCTATGGCTACACCTTC; CDR3aa: CSARSFYGYTF
d_gene: .; abundance: .; v_gene: TRBV5-4; j_gene: TRBJ2-3; CDR3nt: TGTGCCAGCACCGGGCGGGCAGATACGCAGTATTTT; CDR3aa: CASTGRADTQYF
d_gene: .; abundance: .; v_gene: TRBV12-3/TRBV12-4; j_gene: TRBJ2-5; CDR3nt: TGTGCCAGCAGTTTATCGGTGGAGGAGACCCAGTACTTC; CDR3aa: CASSLSVEETQYF
d_gene: .; abundance: .; v_gene: TRBV4-2; j_gene: TRBJ2-7; CDR3nt: TGTGCCAGCAGCCAAGATCGTAGCTACGAGCAGTACTTC; CDR3aa: CASSQDRSYEQYF
d_gene: TRBD2; abundance: .; v_gene: TRBV7-2; j_gene: TRBJ2-1; CDR3nt: TGTGCCAGCAGCGAAACTAGCGGGAACAATGAGCAGTTCTTC; CDR3aa: CASSETSGNNEQFF
d_gene: .; abundance: few; v_gene: TRBV7-3; j_gene: TRBJ2-1; CDR3nt: TGTGCCAGCAGCTTCGGCCTGGGACTCCATAATGAGCAGTTCTTC; CDR3aa: CASSFGLGLHNEQFF
d_gene: TRBD1; abundance: .; v_gene: TRBV6-5; j_gene: TRBJ1-2; CDR3nt: TGTGCCAGCAGGAAGGGACAGGGGGCTAACTATGGCTACACCTTC; CDR3aa: CASRKGQGANYGYTF
d_gene: TRBD1; abundance: .; v_gene: TRBV5-1; j_gene: TRBJ1-1; CDR3nt: TGCGCCAGCAGCGCACGTACCGGGACAGGGGCCACTGAAGCTTTCTTT; CDR3aa: CASSARTGTGATEAFF
d_gene: .; abundance: .; v_gene: TRBV7-6; j_gene: TRBJ1-2; CDR3nt: TGTGCCAGCAGCCCCAGCCCGGGGAACTATGGCTACACCTTC; CDR3aa: CASSPSPGNYGYTF
d_gene: TRBD2; abundance: .; v_gene: TRBV30; j_gene: TRBJ2-2; CDR3nt: TGTGCCACCAAAGGGCTAGCGGGAGGGCCCATCTCCGGGGAGCTGTTTTTT; CDR3aa: CATKGLAGGPISGELFF
d_gene: TRBD1; abundance: .; v_gene: TRBV29-1; j_gene: TRBJ1-2; CDR3nt: TGCAGCGTCAAGGGACAGGGGTCCTATGGCTACACCTTC; CDR3aa: CSVKGQGSYGYTF
d_gene: TRBD1; abundance: .; v_gene: TRBV30; j_gene: TRBJ1-2; CDR3nt: TGTGCCTGGAGTGCACAGGGGTTTAACTATGGCTACACCTTC; CDR3aa: CAWSAQGFNYGYTF
d_gene: .; abundance: once; v_gene: TRBV4-3; j_gene: TRBJ2-7; CDR3nt: TGCGCCAGCAGCCAAGATGACCAGGCGTCCTACGAGCAGTACTTC; CDR3aa: CASSQDDQASYEQYF
d_gene: TRBD1; abundance: once; v_gene: TRBV10-2; j_gene: TRBJ2-5; CDR3nt: TGCGCCAGCAGCCTGACAGGGGGACAACAAGAGACCCAGTACTTC; CDR3aa: CASSLTGGQQETQYF
d_gene: .; abundance: .; v_gene: TRBV20-1; j_gene: TRBJ1-3; CDR3nt: TGCAGTGCTAGTTGGGGGGGGCAGGGAAACACCATATATTTT; CDR3aa: CSASWGGQGNTIYF
d_gene: TRBD1; abundance: few; v_gene: TRBV29-1; j_gene: TRBJ1-2; CDR3nt: TGCAGCGTTGACGAGACAGGGGACTATGGCTACACCTTC; CDR3aa: CSVDETGDYGYTF
d_gene: .; abundance: .; v_gene: TRBV18; j_gene: TRBJ2-4; CDR3nt: TGTGCCAGCTCACCATCTTCTCAGGGGGGCATTCAGTACTTC; CDR3aa: CASSPSSQGGIQYF
d_gene: .; abundance: .; v_gene: TRBV7-9; j_gene: TRBJ2-7; CDR3nt: TGTGCCAGCAGAACTGACAGGAAAAACTCCTACGAGCAGTACTTC; CDR3aa: CASRTDRKNSYEQYF
d_gene: TRBD1; abundance: once; v_gene: TRBV7-9; j_gene: TRBJ1-1; CDR3nt: TGTGCCAGCAGCTTAGCGAGTGGGACAGGGGGGACTGAAGCTTTCTTT; CDR3aa: CASSLASGTGGTEAFF
d_gene: TRBD1; abundance: .; v_gene: TRBV18; j_gene: TRBJ2-5; CDR3nt: TGTGCCAGCTCACCTGGACAGGGAGAGACCCAGTACTTC; CDR3aa: CASSPGQGETQYF
d_gene: .; abundance: .; v_gene: TRBV7-9; j_gene: TRBJ1-1; CDR3nt: TGTGCCAGCAGCCGTTCGAACACTGAAGCTTTCTTT; CDR3aa: CASSRSNTEAFF
d_gene: TRBD2; abundance: .; v_gene: TRBV18; j_gene: TRBJ2-5; CDR3nt: TGTGCCAGCTCACCACCGAGAGGCAGCGGGGGGGTACAAGAGACCCAGTACTTC; CDR3aa: CASSPPRGSGGVQETQYF
d_gene: .; abundance: .; v_gene: TRBV27; j_gene: TRBJ1-1; CDR3nt: TGTGCCAGCAGTTTATTGGCCGCCCTGGGCGAAGCTTTCTTT; CDR3aa: CASSLLAALGEAFF
d_gene: TRBD1; abundance: many; v_gene: TRBV7-9; j_gene: TRBJ1-6; CDR3nt: TGTGCCAGCAGCCCGGACAGGAGCTCCTATAATTCACCCCTCCACTTT; CDR3aa: CASSPDRSSYNSPLHF
d_gene: .; abundance: .; v_gene: TRBV3-1/TRBV3-2; j_gene: TRBJ1-1; CDR3nt: TGTGCCAGCAGCCAAGAGACGTCAGGAGCTTTCTTT; CDR3aa: CASSQETSGAFF
d_gene: TRBD1; abundance: .; v_gene: TRBV4-2; j_gene: TRBJ2-7; CDR3nt: TGTGCCAGCAGCCATCTCAGGGGGCCGGACTCCTACGAGCAGTACTTC; CDR3aa: CASSHLRGPDSYEQYF
d_gene: .; abundance: .; v_gene: TRBV12-3/TRBV12-4; j_gene: TRBJ1-1; CDR3nt: TGTGCCAGCAGTTTCCCCCAGGGGACTGAAGCTTTCTTT; CDR3aa: CASSFPQGTEAFF
d_gene: .; abundance: .; v_gene: TRBV3-1/TRBV3-2; j_gene: TRBJ2-1; CDR3nt: TGTGCCAGCAGCCAAGAAAAAGGAGTTGCCTACAATGAGCAGTTCTTC; CDR3aa: CASSQEKGVAYNEQFF
d_gene: .; abundance: few; v_gene: TRBV19; j_gene: TRBJ1-5; CDR3nt: TGTGCCAGTACCCTGCAGGGCAACTATCAGCCCCAGCATTTT; CDR3aa: CASTLQGNYQPQHF
d_gene: .; abundance: few; v_gene: TRBV9; j_gene: TRBJ2-4; CDR3nt: TGTGCCAGCAGCGACACAGCGGGTATAGCCAAAAACATTCAGTACTTC; CDR3aa: CASSDTAGIAKNIQYF